The 29 T cell receptor beta chains below were found in one sample sequenced in a study of T cell repertoires in cytomegalovirus infection. For these TCRs, the target antigens are not known. TCRdb reprocessed the reads via MiXCR and lists one record per CDR3 protein. The repertoire holds approximately 300,000 distinct CDR3 sequences, with about 25% as singletons. Sequencing used cultured PBMCs, obtained from culture after CMV antigen stimulation. These receptors originate from a human donor in good health (CMV status not recorded). Some clones in this sample may be carry-over from other donors' samples.

This clonotype was counted a few times. This chain links TRBV19 with TRBJ1-6; D possibly corresponds to TRBD1 (6 bases). CDR1 is LNHDA and CDR2 is SQIVND in the germline V gene (reference sequence). The CDR3 consists of 17 residues. Trimming pared 6 bases from V and 5 bases from J, leaving 20 bases between. CDR3 nucleotide sequence: TGTGCCAGTAGACACGGAAGCGGGGGGCCGAATAATTCACCCCTCCACTTT. Its translation is CASRHGSGGPNNSPLHF. Combining the CDR3 with reference TRBV19 and TRBJ1-6 gives the whole variable domain DGGITQSPKYLFRKEGQNVTLSCEQNLNHDAMYWYRQDPGQGLRLIYYSQIVNDFQKGDIAEGYSVSREKKESFPLTVTSAQKNPTAFYLCASRHGSGGPNNSPLHFGNGTRLTVT.

This clonotype was picked up a small number of times. The rearrangement uses TRBV20-1 and TRBJ2-1, with unresolved D. This CDR3 region has 14 residues. Deletions cut 6 bases from V and 8 bases from J, with 20 bases between. Germline V lookup: CDR1 DFQATT, CDR2 SNEGSKA (reference sequence). In DNA form, the CDR3 reads TGCAGTGCGTATAAGACTCAACGGGTCGATGAGCAGTTCTTC. Amino acids: CSAYKTQRVDEQFF.

This sequence joins TRBV11-2 and TRBJ2-7; the match to TRBD2 covers 14 bases. CDR3 length: 17 residues. J was trimmed by 4 bases and V by 5 bases; bases with no gene match: 10. Germline CDR1 is SGHAT and CDR2 is FQNNGV. The CDR3 protein is CASSLTQGTSGSYEQYV. DNA for the CDR3: TGTGCCAGCAGCCTTACCCAGGGGACTAGCGGGAGTTACGAGCAGTACGTC.

This clonotype was counted at least ten times. At one end, the junction sequence differs from germline, possibly due to a read error. V gene TRBV7-7 combines with J gene TRBJ2-1; 8 bases agree with TRBD2. The CDR3 is 15 residues long. Germline lookup yields CDR1 SSHAT and CDR2 FNYEAQ (reference sequence). CDR3 loop: CASSNTAGGTNEQFF. In DNA, the CDR3 is TGTGCTAGCAGCAATACGGCGGGAGGAACCAATGAGCAGTTCTTC.

This clonotype was counted a few times. The chain is built from TRBV4-3 and TRBJ2-7, with D unclear. In germline, CDR1 is LGHNA, CDR2 YSLEER. The CDR3 loop spans 14 amino acids. Trimming took 3 bases from V and 0 from J, leaving 9 bases between them. In nucleotides, the CDR3 is TGCGCCAGCAGCCACTACAGCAACTCCTACGAGCAGTACTTC. Translating it yields CASSHYSNSYEQYF.

The chain employs TRBV20-1 and TRBJ1-2; 7 bases are a match to TRBD1. V lost 2 bases, J lost 0 bases, and 3 bases stayed unmatched. This CDR3 spans 14 amino acids. CDR1 is DFQATT and CDR2 is SNEGSKA in the germline V gene (reference sequence). Written as DNA, the CDR3 is TGCAGTGCTAGAAGACAGGGTTCTAACTATGGCTACACCTTC. Amino acids: CSARRQGSNYGYTF.

This clonotype has a count of ten or more. The chain combines TRBV7-8 with TRBJ2-7; TRBD2 matches at 13 bases. Germline lookup yields CDR1 SGHVS and CDR2 FQNEAQ. J gave up 3 bases and V 1 base, and 0 bases lay outside the gene matches. The CDR3 has 15 residues. The DNA of the CDR3 is TGTGCCAGCAGCTTAGGACTAGCGGGAGGCTACGAGCAGTACGTC. As protein: CASSLGLAGGYEQYV.

The rearrangement joins TRBV11-2 to TRBJ1-2, with 12 bases that match TRBD1. Germline trimming cut 0 bases from V and 4 bases from J; bases unmatched to any gene: 6. Germline assignment: CDR1 SGHAT and CDR2 FQNNGV. This CDR3 is built from 17 residues. CDR3 in DNA: TGTGCCAGCAGCTTAGAGTCTGGGACAGGGGGCCGCTATGGCTACACCTTC. As protein: CASSLESGTGGRYGYTF.

This clonotype was seen only a few times. The chain couples TRBV4-3 to TRBJ2-7; a possible D gene is TRBD2 (5 bases). The CDR3 is 15 amino acids. The V gene lost 0 bases and the J gene lost 4 bases, with 13 bases spanning the gap. Germline loops: CDR1 LGHNA, CDR2 YSLEER. The CDR3 region has the DNA TGCGCCAGCAGCCAAGATGGAGGCAGACAATACGAGCAGTACTTC. Translation gives CASSQDGGRQYEQYF.

V gene TRBV12-3 or TRBV12-4 combines with J gene TRBJ2-5; tentative D call: TRBD1 (6 bases). V was shortened by 3 bases and J by 4 bases, with 18 bases between the two germline ends. This CDR3 region has 16 residues. As DNA, the CDR3 is TGTGCCAGCAGTTTTGCGATGACACAGGGAAGAGAGACCCAGTACTTC. Translation gives CASSFAMTQGRETQYF.

J is TRBJ2-3 and V is TRBV6-2 or TRBV6-3; D ambiguous. This CDR3 is built from 13 residues. The V gene lost 0 bases and the J gene lost 6 bases, with 7 bases spanning the gap. Germline loops: CDR1 MNHEY, CDR2 SVGEGT. The CDR3 region is CASSYSPVDTQYF. DNA for the CDR3: TGTGCCAGCAGTTACTCCCCGGTGGATACGCAGTATTTT.

This clonotype was picked up a small number of times. This sequence joins TRBV7-9 and TRBJ2-5, with 9 bases that match TRBD1. This CDR3 contains 15 residues. Germline CDR1 and CDR2: SEHNR and FQNEAQ (reference sequence). The ends lost 1 base at V and 2 bases at J; junction bases unmatched: 2. The CDR3 DNA follows: TGTGCCAGCAGCTTAGACGGGACAGGGCAAGAGACCCAGTACTTC. Translating it yields CASSLDGTGQETQYF.

The chain combines TRBV19 with TRBJ2-1; D is possibly TRBD2 (5 bases). The CDR3 runs 15 residues. V lost 5 bases and J 8 bases, leaving 19 bases between the germline ends. Per germline, CDR1 LNHDA and CDR2 SQIVND (reference sequence). The CDR3, as DNA: TGTGCCAGTAGTCTGGACGCCCGACTACCCGATGAGCAGTTCTTC. It translates to CASSLDARLPDEQFF.

This clonotype appeared a few times. The V and J genes are TRBV27 and TRBJ1-6; D is unclear. The V gene lost 5 bases and the J gene lost 16 bases, with 21 bases spanning the gap. Germline assignment: CDR1 MNHEY and CDR2 SMNVEV (reference sequence). CDR3 length: 14 residues. The CDR3 is CASSTNIGSVSLHF. CDR3 DNA: TGTGCCAGCAGTACCAACATTGGGTCCGTCTCGCTCCACTTT.

This clonotype is classed as medium-sized. V gene TRBV10-2 combines with J gene TRBJ2-1; D remains ambiguous. Germline-derived CDR1 and CDR2 are WSHSY and SAAADI. The CDR3 extends over 14 amino acids. With 0 bases removed from V and 3 bases from J, the gap between germline ends came to 6 bases. CDR3 residues: CASSESGDYNEQFF. CDR3 in DNA: TGCGCCAGCAGTGAGTCGGGCGACTACAATGAGCAGTTCTTC.

In this sample, this clonotype turned up a few times. This chain joins TRBV10-2 and TRBJ2-5; D ambiguous. Germline CDR1 is WSHSY and CDR2 is SAAADI. V lost 8 bases and J lost 1, with 11 bases in between. The CDR3 runs to 13 residues. The CDR3 sequence: CASARHTQETQYF. CDR3 sequence (DNA): TGCGCCAGCGCCCGGCACACCCAAGAGACCCAGTACTTC.

The V gene is TRBV29-1, the J gene TRBJ2-3, with TRBD2 identical over 11 bases. The J segment lost 4 bases and the V segment lost 6 bases, leaving 0 bases of the junction unmatched. The CDR3 extends over 12 amino acids. In germline, CDR1 is SQVTM, CDR2 ANQGSEA. The CDR3 loop reads CSVGLAADTQYF. In nucleotides, the CDR3 is TGCAGCGTGGGACTAGCGGCAGATACGCAGTATTTT.

This clonotype was detected many times. This chain joins TRBV7-2 and TRBJ1-4, with 10 bases lining up with TRBD1. Trimming at V came to 5 bases and at J to 5 bases, leaving 5 bases not matched to a gene. The CDR3 consists of 15 residues. Germline V gene data show CDR1 as SGHTA and CDR2 as FQGNSA. CDR3 in DNA: TGTGCCAGCAGCACCCCGGGACAGGGGAATGAAAAACTGTTTTTT. This translates into CASSTPGQGNEKLFF.

This clonotype was seen a few times. The chain joins TRBV20-1 to TRBJ1-6, with unresolved D. The V end was cut by 3 bases, the J end by 3 bases, with 6 bases between. Germline assignment: CDR1 DFQATT and CDR2 SNEGSKA (reference sequence). This CDR3 comprises 13 residues. CDR3 nucleotide sequence: TGCAGTGCTAGGGATTTCTATAATTCACCCCTCCACTTT. Protein sequence: CSARDFYNSPLHF.

This clonotype has at least ten counts. The chain combines TRBV28 with TRBJ2-6, with 8 bases lining up with TRBD1. Trimming at V came to 3 bases and at J to 0 bases, leaving 1 base not matched to a gene. The V gene's germline CDR1 is MDHEN and CDR2 SYDVKM. The CDR3 loop spans 16 amino acids. The CDR3 bases are TGTGCCAGCAGTTTGGGACAGGTCTCTGGGGCCAACGTCCTGACTTTC. This codes for CASSLGQVSGANVLTF.

This clonotype has ten or more counts. CDR3 sequence: CASSFGTGFSGNTIYF. CDR3 in DNA: TGTGCCAGCAGTTTTGGCACGGGATTCTCTGGAAACACCATATATTTT. This chain links TRBV12-3 or TRBV12-4 with TRBJ1-3; D is unresolved. Trimming removed 3 bases at V and 0 bases at J, with 12 bases between. This CDR3 is built from 16 residues.

This clonotype was counted between two and nine times. The chain carries TRBV28 and TRBJ1-4; 7 nucleotides match TRBD1. The CDR3 has 15 amino acids. Looked up from germline, CDR1 is MDHEN and CDR2 is SYDVKM. Trimming at V came to 5 bases and at J to 6 bases, leaving 9 bases not matched to a gene. For the CDR3, the DNA is TGTGCCAGCAGTCCGACAGGGTGGAATGATGAAAAACTGTTTTTT. Its protein product is CASSPTGWNDEKLFF.

At least ten counts were recorded for this clonotype. The chain couples TRBV7-2 to TRBJ1-6; 8 bases are shared with TRBD1. V dropped 5 bases and J dropped 8; count of bases not matched to a gene: 8. Germline V CDR1 and CDR2: SGHTA, FQGNSA. The CDR3 is made up of 15 amino acids. DNA for the CDR3: TGTGCCAGCAGCGGACAGGGTGGTATGGATTCACCCCTCCACTTT. Its translation: CASSGQGGMDSPLHF.

The V and J genes are TRBV7-3 and TRBJ2-3; D remains ambiguous. This CDR3 has 13 residues. Germline CDR1 reads SGHTA; CDR2 reads FQGTGA. With 1 base removed from V and 0 bases from J, the gap between germline ends came to 2 bases. The CDR3 spells CASSLKSTDTQYF. CDR3 DNA: TGTGCCAGCAGCTTAAAAAGCACAGATACGCAGTATTTT.

This chain uses TRBV9 with TRBJ2-1; perhaps TRBD1 as D (6 bases). CDR3 length: 14 amino acids. V gave up 2 bases and J gave up 4 bases, with 10 bases separating them. Germline V CDR1 and CDR2: SGDLS, YYNGEE. CDR3 coding DNA: TGTGCCAGCAGCGTGAGAGGGGGTTACAATGAGCAGTTCTTC. Translation: CASSVRGGYNEQFF.

V and J are TRBV10-3 and TRBJ1-6, with D maybe TRBD1 (6 bases). The germline CDR1 and CDR2 sequences are ENHRY and SYGVKD. V dropped 0 bases and J dropped 7 bases, with 10 bases sitting between them. This CDR3 region has 15 residues. CDR3 DNA sequence: TGTGCCATCAGTGAGTCCGGACAGATAAATTCACCCCTCCACTTT. Protein sequence: CAISESGQINSPLHF.

This clonotype was recorded a few times. The chain has TRBV12-3 or TRBV12-4 and TRBJ1-2; D may be TRBD1 (5 bases). Deletions cut 0 bases from V and 8 bases from J, with 13 bases between. The CDR3 consists of 14 residues. The CDR3 reads CASSLAGPYGGYTF. DNA for the CDR3: TGTGCCAGCAGTTTAGCGGGGCCTTACGGAGGCTACACCTTC.

This clonotype was counted ten times or more. The chain recombines TRBV7-2 with TRBJ1-5, with D maybe TRBD1 (5 bases). V was clipped by 1 base and J by 4 bases, with 8 bases between them. The CDR3 runs to 14 residues. CDR1 and CDR2 (germline): SGHTA, FQGNSA. CDR3 coding DNA: TGTGCCAGCAGCTTAGACAGGAGAAATCAGCCCCAGCATTTT. This encodes CASSLDRRNQPQHF.

This clonotype was detected a few times. This chain uses TRBV27 with TRBJ2-1; 9 bases agree with TRBD2. The ends lost 6 bases at V and 2 bases at J; junction bases unmatched: 14. In germline, CDR1 is MNHEY, CDR2 SMNVEV (reference sequence). This CDR3 spans 18 amino acids. DNA for the CDR3: TGTGCCAGCAGCCCCCCTCGGGGCGGGAGGGCCCCCTACAATGAGCAGTTCTTC. Its protein product is CASSPPRGGRAPYNEQFF.